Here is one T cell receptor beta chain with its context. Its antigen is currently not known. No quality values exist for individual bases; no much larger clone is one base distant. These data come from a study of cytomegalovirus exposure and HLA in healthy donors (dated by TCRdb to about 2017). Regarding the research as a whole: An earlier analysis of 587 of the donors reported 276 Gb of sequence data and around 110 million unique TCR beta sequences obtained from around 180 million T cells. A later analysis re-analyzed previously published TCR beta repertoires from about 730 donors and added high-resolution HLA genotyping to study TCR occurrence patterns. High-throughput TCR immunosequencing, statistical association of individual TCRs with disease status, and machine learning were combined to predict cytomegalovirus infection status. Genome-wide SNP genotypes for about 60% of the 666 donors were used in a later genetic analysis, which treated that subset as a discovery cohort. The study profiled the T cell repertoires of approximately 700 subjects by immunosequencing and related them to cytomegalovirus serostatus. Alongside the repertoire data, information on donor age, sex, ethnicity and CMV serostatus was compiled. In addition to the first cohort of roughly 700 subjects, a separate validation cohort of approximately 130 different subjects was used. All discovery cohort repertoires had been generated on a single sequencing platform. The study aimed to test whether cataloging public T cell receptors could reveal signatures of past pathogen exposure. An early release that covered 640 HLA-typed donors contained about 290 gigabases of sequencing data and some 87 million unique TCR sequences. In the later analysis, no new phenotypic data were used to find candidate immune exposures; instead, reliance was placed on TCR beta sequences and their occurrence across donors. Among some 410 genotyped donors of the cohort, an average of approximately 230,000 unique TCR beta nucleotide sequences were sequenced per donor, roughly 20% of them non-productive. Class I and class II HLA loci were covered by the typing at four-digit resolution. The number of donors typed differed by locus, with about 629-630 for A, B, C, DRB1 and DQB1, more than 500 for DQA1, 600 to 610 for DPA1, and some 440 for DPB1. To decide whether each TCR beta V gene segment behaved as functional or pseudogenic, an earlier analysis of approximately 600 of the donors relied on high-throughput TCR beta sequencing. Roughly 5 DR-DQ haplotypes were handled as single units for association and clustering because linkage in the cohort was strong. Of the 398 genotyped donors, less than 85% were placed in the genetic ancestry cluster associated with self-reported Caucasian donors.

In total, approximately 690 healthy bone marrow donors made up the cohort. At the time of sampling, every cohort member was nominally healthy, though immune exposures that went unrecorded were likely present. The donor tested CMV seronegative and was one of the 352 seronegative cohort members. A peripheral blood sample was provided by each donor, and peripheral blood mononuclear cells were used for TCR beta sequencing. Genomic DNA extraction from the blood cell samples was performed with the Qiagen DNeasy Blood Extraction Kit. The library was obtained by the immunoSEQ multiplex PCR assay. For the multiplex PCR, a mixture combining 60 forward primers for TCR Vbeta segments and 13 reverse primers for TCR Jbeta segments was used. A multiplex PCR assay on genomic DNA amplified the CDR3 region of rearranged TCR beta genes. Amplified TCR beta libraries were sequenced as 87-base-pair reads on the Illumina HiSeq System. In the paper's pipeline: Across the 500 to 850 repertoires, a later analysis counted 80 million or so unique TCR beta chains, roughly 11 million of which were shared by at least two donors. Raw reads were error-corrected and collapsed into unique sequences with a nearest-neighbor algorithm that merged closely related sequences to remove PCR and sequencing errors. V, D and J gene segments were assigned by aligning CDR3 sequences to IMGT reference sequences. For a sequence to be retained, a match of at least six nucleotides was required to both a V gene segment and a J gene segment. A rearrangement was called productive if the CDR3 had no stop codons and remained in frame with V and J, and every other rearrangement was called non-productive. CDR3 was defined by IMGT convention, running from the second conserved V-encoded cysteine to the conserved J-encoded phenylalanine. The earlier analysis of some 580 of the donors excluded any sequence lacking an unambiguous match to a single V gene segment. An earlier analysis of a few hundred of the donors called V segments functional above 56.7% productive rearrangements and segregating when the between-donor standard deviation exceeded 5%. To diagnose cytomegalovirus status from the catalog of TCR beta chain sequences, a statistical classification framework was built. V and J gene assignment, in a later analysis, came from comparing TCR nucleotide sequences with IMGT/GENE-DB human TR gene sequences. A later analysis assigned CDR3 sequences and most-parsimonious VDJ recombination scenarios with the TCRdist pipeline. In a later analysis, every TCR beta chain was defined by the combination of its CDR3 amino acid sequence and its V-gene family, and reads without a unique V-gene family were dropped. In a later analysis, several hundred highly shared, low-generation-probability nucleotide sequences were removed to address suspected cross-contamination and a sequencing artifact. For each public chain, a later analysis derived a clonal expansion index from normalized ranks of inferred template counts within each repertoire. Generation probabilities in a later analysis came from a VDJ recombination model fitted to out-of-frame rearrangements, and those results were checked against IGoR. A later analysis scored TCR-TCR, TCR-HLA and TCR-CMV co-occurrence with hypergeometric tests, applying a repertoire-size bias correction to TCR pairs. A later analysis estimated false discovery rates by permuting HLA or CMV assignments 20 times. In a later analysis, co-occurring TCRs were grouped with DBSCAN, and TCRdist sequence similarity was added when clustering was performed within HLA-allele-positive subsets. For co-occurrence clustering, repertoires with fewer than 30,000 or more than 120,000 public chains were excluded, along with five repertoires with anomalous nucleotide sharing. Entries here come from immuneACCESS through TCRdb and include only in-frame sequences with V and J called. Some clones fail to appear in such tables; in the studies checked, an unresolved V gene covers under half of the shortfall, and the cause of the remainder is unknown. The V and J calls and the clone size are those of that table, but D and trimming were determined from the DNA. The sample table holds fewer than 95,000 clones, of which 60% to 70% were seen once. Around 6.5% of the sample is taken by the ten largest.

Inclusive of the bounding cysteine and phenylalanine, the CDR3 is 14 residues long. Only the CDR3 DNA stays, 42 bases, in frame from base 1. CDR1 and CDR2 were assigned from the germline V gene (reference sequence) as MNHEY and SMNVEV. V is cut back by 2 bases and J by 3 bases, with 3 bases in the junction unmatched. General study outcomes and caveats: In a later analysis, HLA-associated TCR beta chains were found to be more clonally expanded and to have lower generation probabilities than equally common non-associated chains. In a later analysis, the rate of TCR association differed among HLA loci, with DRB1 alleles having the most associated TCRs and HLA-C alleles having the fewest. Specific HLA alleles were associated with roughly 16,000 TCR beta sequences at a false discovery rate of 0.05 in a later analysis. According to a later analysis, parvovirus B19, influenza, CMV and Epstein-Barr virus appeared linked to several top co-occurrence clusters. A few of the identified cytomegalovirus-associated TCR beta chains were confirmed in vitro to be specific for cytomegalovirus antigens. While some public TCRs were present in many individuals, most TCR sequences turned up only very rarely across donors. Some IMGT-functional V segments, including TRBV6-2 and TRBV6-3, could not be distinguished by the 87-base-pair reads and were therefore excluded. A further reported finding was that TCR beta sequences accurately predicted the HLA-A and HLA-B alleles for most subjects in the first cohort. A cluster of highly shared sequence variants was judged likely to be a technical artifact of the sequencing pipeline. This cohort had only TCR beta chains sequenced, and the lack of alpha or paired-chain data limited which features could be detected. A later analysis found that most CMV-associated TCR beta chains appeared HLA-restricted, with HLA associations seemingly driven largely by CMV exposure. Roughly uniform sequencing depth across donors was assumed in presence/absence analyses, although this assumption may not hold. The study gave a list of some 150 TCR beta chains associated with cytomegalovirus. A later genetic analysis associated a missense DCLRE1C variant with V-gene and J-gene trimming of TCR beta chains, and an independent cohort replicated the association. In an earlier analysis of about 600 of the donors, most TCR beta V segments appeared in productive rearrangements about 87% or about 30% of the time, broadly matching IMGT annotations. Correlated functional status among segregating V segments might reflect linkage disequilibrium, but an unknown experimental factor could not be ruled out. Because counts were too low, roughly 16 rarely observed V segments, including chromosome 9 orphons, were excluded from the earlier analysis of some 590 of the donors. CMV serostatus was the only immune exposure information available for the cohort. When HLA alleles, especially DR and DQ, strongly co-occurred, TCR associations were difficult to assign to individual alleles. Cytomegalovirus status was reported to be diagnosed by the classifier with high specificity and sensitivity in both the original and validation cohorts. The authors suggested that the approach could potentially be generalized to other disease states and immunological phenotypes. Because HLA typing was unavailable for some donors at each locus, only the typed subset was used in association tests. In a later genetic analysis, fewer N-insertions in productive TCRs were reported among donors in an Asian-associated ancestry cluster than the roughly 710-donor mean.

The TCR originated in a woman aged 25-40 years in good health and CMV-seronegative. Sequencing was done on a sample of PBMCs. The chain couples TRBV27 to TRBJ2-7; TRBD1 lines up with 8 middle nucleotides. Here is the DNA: TGTGCCAGCAGTTTACAACAGGGGGTCTACGAGCAGTACTTC. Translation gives CASSLQQGVYEQYF.